The 15 T cell receptor beta chains below were found in one sample sequenced in a study of PD-L1 blockade in urothelial cancer. Sequenced by immunoSEQ multiplex PCR; TCRdb stores in-frame clones only, minus some. The sample records more than 90,000 clones, about nine tenths being singletons. Indicated time point: pretreatment peripheral blood. The material was PBMCs, obtained around atezolizumab (anti-PD-L1) treatment. The receptors come from a man in his fifties or sixties with urothelial cancer.

V usage is TRBV10-3 and J usage is TRBJ1-1; no clear D gene. This CDR3 spans 13 amino acids. V lost 0 bases, J lost 7 bases, and 9 bases lay in between. Germline CDR1 and CDR2: ENHRY and SYGVKD. This chain's CDR3 is CAISESTPLEAFF. The CDR3, as DNA: TGTGCCATCAGTGAGTCGACACCCCTTGAAGCTTTCTTT.

The V call is TRBV7-2, the J call TRBJ1-2; no reliable D call. This CDR3 has 16 amino acids. Germline V lookup: CDR1 SGHTA, CDR2 FQGNSA. Trimming took off 5 bases at V and 2 bases at J, with 18 bases between the two ends. The CDR3 loop is CASSPYLLVGNYGYTF. DNA for the CDR3: TGTGCCAGCAGCCCATACTTACTCGTCGGGAACTATGGCTACACCTTC.

The J gene is TRBJ2-7, the V gene TRBV7-8, with 8 bases aligning to TRBD2. The CDR3 spans 15 residues. CDR1 and CDR2 from the germline V gene are SGHVS and FQNEAQ. The trim removed 5 bases at V and 4 bases at J, leaving 10 bases unmatched. In DNA, the CDR3 is TGTGCCAGCAGCCCGCCAATGCGGGAGGTTTACGAGCAGTACTTC. Its protein is CASSPPMREVYEQYF.

The V call is TRBV9, the J call TRBJ2-7, with 8 positions matching TRBD2. The CDR3 runs 15 residues. Trimming took 2 bases from V and 7 from J; bases not matched to a gene: 11. The germline gives CDR1 SGDLS, CDR2 YYNGEE. This CDR3 is CASSVTQTRGGEQYF. In nucleotides, the CDR3 is TGTGCCAGCAGCGTTACACAGACCCGGGGGGGGGAGCAGTACTTC.

This chain joins TRBV6-1 and TRBJ2-5; 7 nucleotides match TRBD1. The CDR3 runs to 14 residues. The V gene end was trimmed by 6 bases and the J gene end by 3 bases; junction bases not matched to a gene: 7. Germline V lookup: CDR1 MNHNS, CDR2 SASEGT. The CDR3 spells CASSLRGLEETQYF. CDR3 DNA: TGTGCCAGCAGCCTAAGGGGGCTCGAAGAGACCCAGTACTTC.

The genes are TRBV9 and TRBJ2-4, with 12 bases fitting TRBD1. The junction had 1 base not matched to a gene; V was cut back by 0 bases and J by 3 bases. The germline V gene has CDR1 SGDLS and CDR2 YYNGEE. This CDR3 has 16 amino acids. The CDR3 loop reads CASSVGDRGHKNIQYF. CDR3 DNA sequence: TGTGCCAGCAGCGTAGGGGACAGGGGGCACAAAAACATTCAGTACTTC.

V is TRBV6-5 and J is TRBJ2-6, with D possibly TRBD1 on 5 matching bases. V lost 6 bases and J lost 2, with 11 bases in between. In germline, CDR1 is MNHEY, CDR2 SVGAGI. The CDR3 spans 15 residues. CDR3 sequence reads: CASSPQGTGANVLTF. The CDR3 coding sequence is TGTGCCAGCAGCCCCCAGGGAACTGGGGCCAACGTCCTGACTTTC.

This chain links TRBV7-3 with TRBJ2-1; TRBD2 matches 9 bases. Germline V lookup: CDR1 SGHTA, CDR2 FQGTGA. CDR3 length: 17 amino acids. Losses at the gene ends were 4 bases for V and 3 bases for J; bases not matched to a gene: 10. The chain's CDR3 is CASSSRASGIIYNEQFF. As DNA, the CDR3 is TGTGCCAGCAGCTCTCGTGCTAGCGGGATTATCTACAATGAGCAGTTCTTC.

The chain recombines TRBV27 with TRBJ1-3, with D possibly being TRBD1 (5 bases). Looked up from germline, CDR1 is MNHEY and CDR2 is SMNVEV (reference sequence). The CDR3 consists of 15 residues. Trimming cost V 0 bases and J 4 bases, with 10 bases left between them. This CDR3 is CASSLSQGVGNTIYF. The CDR3 bases are TGTGCCAGCAGTTTATCTCAAGGGGTGGGAAACACCATATATTTT.

The chain recombines TRBV15 with TRBJ2-7; perhaps TRBD1 as D (7 bases). The CDR3 is made up of 16 amino acids. Germline-derived CDR1 and CDR2 are LNHNV and YYDKDF (reference sequence). The V gene lost 5 bases and the J gene lost 2 bases, with 19 bases spanning the gap. Here the CDR3 reads CATSGPRDRATYEQYF. The CDR3 DNA reads as TGTGCCACCAGCGGGCCGCGGGACAGAGCTACCTACGAGCAGTACTTC.

A few counts support this clone. The rearrangement joins TRBV18 to TRBJ2-7, with D uncertain. This CDR3 contains 15 residues. V was clipped by 0 bases and J by 0 bases, with 9 bases between them. CDR1 and CDR2 from the germline V gene are KGHSH and LQKENI. The CDR3 loop is CASSPPGRSSYEQYF. The CDR3 DNA reads TGTGCCAGCTCACCACCGGGCAGAAGCTCCTACGAGCAGTACTTC.

V gene TRBV28 combines with J gene TRBJ1-2; no definite D call. This CDR3 has 16 residues. The ends were cut back, 5 bases at V and 8 bases at J, with 24 bases in the middle. Per germline, CDR1 MDHEN and CDR2 SYDVKM. This CDR3 reads CASSGIGGQRGRGYTF. The CDR3, as DNA: TGTGCCAGCAGTGGGATAGGAGGGCAGAGAGGAAGGGGCTACACCTTC.

This chain connects TRBV11-3 to TRBJ2-7; the match to TRBD1 covers 7 bases. Unmatched junction bases numbered 4, after V lost 5 bases and J lost 6 bases. CDR3 length: 12 amino acids. Germline CDR1 and CDR2: SGHNT and YENEEA. The DNA for the CDR3 is TGTGCCAGCAGCCCCCGGGACAGCGAGCAGTACTTC. It encodes CASSPRDSEQYF.

The chain is built from TRBV2 and TRBJ1-1; D unresolved. The CDR3 runs to 12 residues. Per the germline V gene, CDR1 is SNHLY and CDR2 is FYNNEI. Trimming shortened V by 8 bases and J by 2 bases, and 9 bases separated the two germline ends. The CDR3 DNA reads TGTGCCAGCCCTGGAGTAAACACTGAAGCTTTCTTT. Translated, it gives CASPGVNTEAFF.

The gene calls are TRBV28 and TRBJ2-7; no reliable D call. Germline CDR1 reads MDHEN; CDR2 reads SYDVKM. This CDR3 has 15 amino acids. V lost 3 bases, J lost 2 bases, and 14 bases lay in between. CDR3 residues: CASSFDLMLPYEQYF. In nucleotides, the CDR3 is TGTGCCAGCAGTTTCGATCTAATGTTGCCCTACGAGCAGTACTTC.